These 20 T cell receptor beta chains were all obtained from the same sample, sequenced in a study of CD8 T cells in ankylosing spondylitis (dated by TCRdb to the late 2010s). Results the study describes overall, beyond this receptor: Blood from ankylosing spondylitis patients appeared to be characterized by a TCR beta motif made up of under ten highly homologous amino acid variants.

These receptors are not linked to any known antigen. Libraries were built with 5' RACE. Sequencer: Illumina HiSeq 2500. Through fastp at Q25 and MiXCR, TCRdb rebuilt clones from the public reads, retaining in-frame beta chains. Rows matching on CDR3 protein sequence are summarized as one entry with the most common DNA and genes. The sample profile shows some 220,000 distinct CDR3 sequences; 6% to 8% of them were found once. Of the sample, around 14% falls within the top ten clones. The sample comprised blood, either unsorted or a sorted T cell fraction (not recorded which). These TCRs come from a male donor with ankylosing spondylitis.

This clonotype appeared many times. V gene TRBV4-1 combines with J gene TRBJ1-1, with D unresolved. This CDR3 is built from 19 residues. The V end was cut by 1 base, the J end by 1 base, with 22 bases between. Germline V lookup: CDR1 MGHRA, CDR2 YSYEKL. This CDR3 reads CASSQAVIESSNQNTEAFF. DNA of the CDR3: TGCGCCAGCAGCCAAGCTGTAATCGAATCTTCGAATCAGAACACTGAAGCTTTCTTT.

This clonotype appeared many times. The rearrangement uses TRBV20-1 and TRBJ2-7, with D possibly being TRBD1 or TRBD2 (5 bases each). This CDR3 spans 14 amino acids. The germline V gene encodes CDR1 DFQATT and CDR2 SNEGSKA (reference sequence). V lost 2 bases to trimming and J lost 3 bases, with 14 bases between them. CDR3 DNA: TGCAGTGCTAGACGTCCCAGGGAGTACTACGAGCAGTACTTC. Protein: CSARRPREYYEQYF.

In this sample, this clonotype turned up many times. CDR3 amino acids: CASSLTRDRGHSPLHF. The DNA of the CDR3 is TGTGCCAGCAGCCTAACCCGGGACAGGGGGCATTCACCCCTCCACTTT. The genes are TRBV9 and TRBJ1-6; 12 nucleotides match TRBD1. The trim removed 4 bases at V and 8 bases at J, leaving 7 bases unmatched. The CDR3 spans 16 residues. Germline loops: CDR1 SGDLS, CDR2 YYNGEE.

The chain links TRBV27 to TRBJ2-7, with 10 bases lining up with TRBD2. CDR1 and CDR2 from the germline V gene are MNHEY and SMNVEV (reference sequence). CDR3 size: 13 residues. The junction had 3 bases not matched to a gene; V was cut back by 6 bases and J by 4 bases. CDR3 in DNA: TGTGCCAGCAGGTCTAGCGGGAGTTACGAGCAGTACTTC. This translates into CASRSSGSYEQYF.

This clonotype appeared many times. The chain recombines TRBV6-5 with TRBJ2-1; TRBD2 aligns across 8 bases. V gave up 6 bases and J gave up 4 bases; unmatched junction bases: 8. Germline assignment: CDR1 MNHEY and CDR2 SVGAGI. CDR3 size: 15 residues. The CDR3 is CASSYQGLGYNEQFF. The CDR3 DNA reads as TGTGCCAGCAGCTACCAGGGACTAGGGTACAATGAGCAGTTCTTC.

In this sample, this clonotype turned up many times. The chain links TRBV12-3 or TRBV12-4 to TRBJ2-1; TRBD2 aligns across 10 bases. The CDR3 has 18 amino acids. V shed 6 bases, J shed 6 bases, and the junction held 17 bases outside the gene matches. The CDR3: CASSPGKGAGGPGNEQFF. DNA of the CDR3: TGTGCCAGCAGCCCGGGAAAGGGAGCGGGAGGGCCAGGCAATGAGCAGTTCTTC.

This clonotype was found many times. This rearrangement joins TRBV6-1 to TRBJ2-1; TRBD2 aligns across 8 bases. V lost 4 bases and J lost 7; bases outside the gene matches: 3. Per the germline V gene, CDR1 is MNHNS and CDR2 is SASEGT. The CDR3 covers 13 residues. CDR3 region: CASSGTSWNEQFF. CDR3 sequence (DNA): TGTGCCAGCAGTGGGACTAGCTGGAATGAGCAGTTCTTC.

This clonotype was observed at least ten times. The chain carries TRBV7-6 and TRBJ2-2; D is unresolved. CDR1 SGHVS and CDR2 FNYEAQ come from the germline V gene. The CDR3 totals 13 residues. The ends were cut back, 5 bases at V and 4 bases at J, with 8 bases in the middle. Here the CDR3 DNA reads TGTGCCAGCAGCCCACGATCCACCGGGGAGCTGTTTTTT. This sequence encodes CASSPRSTGELFF. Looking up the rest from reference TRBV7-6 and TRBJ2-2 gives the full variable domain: GAGVSQSPRYKVTKRGQDVALRCDPISGHVSLYWYRQALGQGPEFLTYFNYEAQQDKSGLPNDRFSAERPEGSISTLTIQRTEQRDSAMYRCASSPRSTGELFFGEGSRLTVL.

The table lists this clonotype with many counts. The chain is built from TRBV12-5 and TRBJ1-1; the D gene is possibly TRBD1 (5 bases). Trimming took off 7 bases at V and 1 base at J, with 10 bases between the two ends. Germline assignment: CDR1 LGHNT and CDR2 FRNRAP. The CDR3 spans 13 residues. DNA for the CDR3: TGTGCTAGTGCCCCTGACAGGAACACTGAAGCTTTCTTT. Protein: CASAPDRNTEAFF.

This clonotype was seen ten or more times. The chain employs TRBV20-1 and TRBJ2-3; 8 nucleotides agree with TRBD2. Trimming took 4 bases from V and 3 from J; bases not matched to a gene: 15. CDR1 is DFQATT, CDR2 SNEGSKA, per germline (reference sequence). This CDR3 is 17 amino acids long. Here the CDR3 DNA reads TGCAGTGCTAAGGAGCGGGAGACTGAGGGGCTTACAGATACGCAGTATTTT. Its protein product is CSAKERETEGLTDTQYF.

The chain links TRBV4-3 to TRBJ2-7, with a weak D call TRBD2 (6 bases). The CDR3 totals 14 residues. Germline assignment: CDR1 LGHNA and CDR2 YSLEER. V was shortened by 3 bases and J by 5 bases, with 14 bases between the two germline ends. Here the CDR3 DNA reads TGCGCCAGCAGCCAGTCACCCCGGAGGGACGAGCAGTACTTC. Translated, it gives CASSQSPRRDEQYF.

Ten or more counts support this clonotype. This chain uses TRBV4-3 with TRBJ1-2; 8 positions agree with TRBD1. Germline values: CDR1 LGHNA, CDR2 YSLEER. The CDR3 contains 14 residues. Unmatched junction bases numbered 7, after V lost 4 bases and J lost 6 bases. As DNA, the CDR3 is TGCGCCAGCAGCCCAGGGGGCAGGGTCGATGGCTACACCTTC. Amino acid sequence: CASSPGGRVDGYTF.

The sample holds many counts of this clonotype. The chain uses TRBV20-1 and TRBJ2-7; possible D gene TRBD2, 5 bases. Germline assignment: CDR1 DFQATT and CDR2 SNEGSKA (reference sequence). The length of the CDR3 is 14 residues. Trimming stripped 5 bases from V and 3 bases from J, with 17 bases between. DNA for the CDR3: TGCAGTGCTTCCCCATACGGGGATATCTACGAGCAGTACTTC. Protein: CSASPYGDIYEQYF.

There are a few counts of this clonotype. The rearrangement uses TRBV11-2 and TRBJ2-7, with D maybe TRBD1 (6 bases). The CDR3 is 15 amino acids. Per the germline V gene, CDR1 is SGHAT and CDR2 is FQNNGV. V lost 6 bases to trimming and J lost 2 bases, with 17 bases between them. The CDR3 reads CASRITGTLTYEQYF. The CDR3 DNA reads TGTGCCAGCAGAATTACCGGGACATTAACCTACGAGCAGTACTTC.

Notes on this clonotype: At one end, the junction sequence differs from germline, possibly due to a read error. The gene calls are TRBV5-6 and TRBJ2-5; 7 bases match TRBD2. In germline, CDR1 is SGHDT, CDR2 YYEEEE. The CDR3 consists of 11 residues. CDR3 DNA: TGTGCCAGCAGAGGTAGCGGGCACGCAGCCTTC. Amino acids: CASRGSGHAAF.

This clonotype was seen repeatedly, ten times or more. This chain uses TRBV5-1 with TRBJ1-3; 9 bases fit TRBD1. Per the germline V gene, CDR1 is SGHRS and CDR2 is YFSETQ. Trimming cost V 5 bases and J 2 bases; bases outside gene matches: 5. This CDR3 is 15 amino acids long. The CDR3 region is CASRPGQGAGNTIYF. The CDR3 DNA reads TGCGCCAGCAGGCCGGGACAGGGAGCTGGAAACACCATATATTTT.

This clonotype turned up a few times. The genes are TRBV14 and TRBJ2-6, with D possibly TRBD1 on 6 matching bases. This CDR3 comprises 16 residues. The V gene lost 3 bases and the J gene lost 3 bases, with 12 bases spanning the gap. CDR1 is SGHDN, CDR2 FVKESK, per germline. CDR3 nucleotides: TGTGCCAGCAGCCATTTAACAGGGAGTGGGGCCAACGTCCTGACTTTC. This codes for CASSHLTGSGANVLTF.

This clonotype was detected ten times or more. DNA of the CDR3: TGTGCCAGCAGCCGGGGACAGGGTATGTCAGGCACTGAAGCTTTCTTT. Translated, it gives CASSRGQGMSGTEAFF. The rearrangement joins TRBV7-9 to TRBJ1-1; 9 bases map to TRBD1. J gave up 4 bases and V 5 bases, and 11 bases lay outside the gene matches. Germline CDR1 and CDR2: SEHNR and FQNEAQ (reference sequence). The CDR3 extends over 16 amino acids.

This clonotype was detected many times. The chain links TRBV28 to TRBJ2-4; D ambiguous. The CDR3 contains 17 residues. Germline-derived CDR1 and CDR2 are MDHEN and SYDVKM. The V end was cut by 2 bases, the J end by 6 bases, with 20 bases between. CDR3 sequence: CASSLIVSPSHGNIQYF. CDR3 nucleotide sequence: TGTGCCAGCAGTTTAATAGTGTCGCCAAGTCACGGAAACATTCAGTACTTC.

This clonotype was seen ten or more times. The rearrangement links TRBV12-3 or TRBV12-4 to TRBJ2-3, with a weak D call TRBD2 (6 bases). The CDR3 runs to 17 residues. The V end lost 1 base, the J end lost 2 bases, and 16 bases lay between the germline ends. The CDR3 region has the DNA TGTGCCAGCAGTTTAGTTGGTCGGGAGCCCACCACAGATACGCAGTATTTT. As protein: CASSLVGREPTTDTQYF.